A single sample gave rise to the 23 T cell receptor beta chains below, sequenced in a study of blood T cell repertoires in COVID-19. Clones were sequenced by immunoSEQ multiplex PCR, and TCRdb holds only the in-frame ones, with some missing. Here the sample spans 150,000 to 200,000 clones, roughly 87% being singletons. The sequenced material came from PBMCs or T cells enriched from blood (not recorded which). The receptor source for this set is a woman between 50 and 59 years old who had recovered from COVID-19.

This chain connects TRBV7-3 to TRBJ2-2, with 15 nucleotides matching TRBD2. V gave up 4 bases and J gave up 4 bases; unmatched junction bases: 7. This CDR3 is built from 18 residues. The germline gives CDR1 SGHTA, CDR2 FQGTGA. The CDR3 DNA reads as TGTGCCAGCAGCTCCCCTGGACTAGCGGGAGGGGCCACCGGGGAGCTGTTTTTT. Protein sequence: CASSSPGLAGGATGELFF.

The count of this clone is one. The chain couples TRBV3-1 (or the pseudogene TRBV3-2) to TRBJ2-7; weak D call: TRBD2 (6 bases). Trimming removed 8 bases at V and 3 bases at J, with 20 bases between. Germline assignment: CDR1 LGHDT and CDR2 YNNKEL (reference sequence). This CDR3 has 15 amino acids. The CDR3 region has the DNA TGTGCCAGCGGGGGGACCGGCGAAGGGGTCTACGAGCAGTACTTC. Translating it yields CASGGTGEGVYEQYF.

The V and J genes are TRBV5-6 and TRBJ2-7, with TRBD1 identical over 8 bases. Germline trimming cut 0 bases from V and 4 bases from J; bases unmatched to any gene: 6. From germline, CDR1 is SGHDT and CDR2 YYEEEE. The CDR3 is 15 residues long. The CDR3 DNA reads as TGTGCCAGCAGCTTGGGCAGGGACAGGAAATACGAGCAGTACTTC. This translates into CASSLGRDRKYEQYF. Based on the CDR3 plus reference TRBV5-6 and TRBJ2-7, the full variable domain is DAGVTQSPTHLIKTRGQQVTLRCSPKSGHDTVSWYQQALGQGPQFIFQYYEEEERQRGNFPDRFSGHQFPNYSSELNVNALLLGDSALYLCASSLGRDRKYEQYFGPGTRLTVT.

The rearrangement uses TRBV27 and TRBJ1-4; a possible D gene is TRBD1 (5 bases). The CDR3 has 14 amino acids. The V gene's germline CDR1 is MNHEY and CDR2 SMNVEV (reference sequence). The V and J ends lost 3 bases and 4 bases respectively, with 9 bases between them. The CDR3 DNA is TGTGCCAGCAGTTTTCGGGACTTTAATGAAAAACTGTTTTTT. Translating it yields CASSFRDFNEKLFF.

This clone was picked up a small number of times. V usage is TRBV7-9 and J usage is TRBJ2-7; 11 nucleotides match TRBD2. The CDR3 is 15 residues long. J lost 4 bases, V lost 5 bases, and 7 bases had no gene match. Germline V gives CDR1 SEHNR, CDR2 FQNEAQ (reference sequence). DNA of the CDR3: TGTGCCAGCAGCGTTACTAGCGGGAGTGTTTACGAGCAGTACTTC. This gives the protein CASSVTSGSVYEQYF.

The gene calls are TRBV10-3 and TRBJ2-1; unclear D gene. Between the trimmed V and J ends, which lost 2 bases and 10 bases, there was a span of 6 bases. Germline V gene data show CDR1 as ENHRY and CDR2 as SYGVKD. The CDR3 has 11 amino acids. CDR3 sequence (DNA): TGTGCCATCAGTGAGGTGAGAGAGCAGTTCTTC. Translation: CAISEVREQFF.

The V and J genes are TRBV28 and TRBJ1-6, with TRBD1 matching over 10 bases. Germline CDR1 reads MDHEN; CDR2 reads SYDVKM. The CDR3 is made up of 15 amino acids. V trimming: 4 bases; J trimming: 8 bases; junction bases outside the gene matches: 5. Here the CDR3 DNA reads TGTGCCAGCAGTTCTGAGGGGACAGGGGATTCACCCCTCCACTTT. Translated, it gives CASSSEGTGDSPLHF.

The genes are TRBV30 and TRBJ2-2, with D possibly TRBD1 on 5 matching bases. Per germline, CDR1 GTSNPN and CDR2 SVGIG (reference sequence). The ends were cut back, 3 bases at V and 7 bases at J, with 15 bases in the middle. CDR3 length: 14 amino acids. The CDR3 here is CAWSRAPRGGELFF. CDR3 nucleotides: TGTGCCTGGAGCAGGGCCCCGCGAGGCGGGGAGCTGTTTTTT.

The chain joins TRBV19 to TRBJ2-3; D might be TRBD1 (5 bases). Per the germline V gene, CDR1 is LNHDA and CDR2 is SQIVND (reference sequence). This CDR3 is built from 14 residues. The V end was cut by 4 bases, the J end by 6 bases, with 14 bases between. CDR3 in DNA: TGTGCCAGTAGTACCCAGGGAATGGCGGATACGCAGTATTTT. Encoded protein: CASSTQGMADTQYF.

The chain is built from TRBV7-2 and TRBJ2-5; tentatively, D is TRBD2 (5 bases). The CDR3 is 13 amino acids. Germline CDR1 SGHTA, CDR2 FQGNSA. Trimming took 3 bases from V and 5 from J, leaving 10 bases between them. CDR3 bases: TGTGCCAGCAGCTTGAGAGGGCCCGAGACCCAGTACTTC. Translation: CASSLRGPETQYF.

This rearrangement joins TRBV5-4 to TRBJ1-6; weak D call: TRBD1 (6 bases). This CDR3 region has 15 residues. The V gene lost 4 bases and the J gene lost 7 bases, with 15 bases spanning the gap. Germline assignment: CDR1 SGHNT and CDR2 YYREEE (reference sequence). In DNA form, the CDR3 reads TGTGCCAGCAGCCTGGCTCGGACAGCGAATTCACCCCTCCACTTT. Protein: CASSLARTANSPLHF. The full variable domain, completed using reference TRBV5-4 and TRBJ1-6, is ETGVTQSPTHLIKTRGQQVTLRCSSQSGHNTVSWYQQALGQGPQFIFQYYREEENGRGNFPPRFSGLQFPNYSSELNVNALELDDSALYLCASSLARTANSPLHFGNGTRLTVT.

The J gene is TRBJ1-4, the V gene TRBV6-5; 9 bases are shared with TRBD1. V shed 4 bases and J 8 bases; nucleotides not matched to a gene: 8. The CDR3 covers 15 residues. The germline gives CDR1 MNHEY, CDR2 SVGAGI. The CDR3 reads CASSLAGTGLEKLFF. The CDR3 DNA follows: TGTGCCAGCAGTTTAGCCGGGACAGGGCTAGAAAAACTGTTTTTT.

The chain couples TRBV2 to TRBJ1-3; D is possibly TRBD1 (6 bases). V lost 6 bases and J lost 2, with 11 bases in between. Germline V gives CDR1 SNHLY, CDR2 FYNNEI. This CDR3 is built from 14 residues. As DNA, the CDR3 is TGTGCCAGCAGGGGGGCTTTAACTGGAAACACCATATATTTT. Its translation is CASRGALTGNTIYF.

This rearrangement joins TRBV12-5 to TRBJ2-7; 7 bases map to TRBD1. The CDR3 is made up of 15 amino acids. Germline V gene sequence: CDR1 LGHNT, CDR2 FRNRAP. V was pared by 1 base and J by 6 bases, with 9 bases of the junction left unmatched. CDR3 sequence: CASGLGGGAGREQYF. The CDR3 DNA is TGTGCTAGTGGTTTGGGAGGGGGCGCCGGCCGCGAGCAGTACTTC.

CDR3 protein: CASRPYRGQFETQYF. Here the CDR3 DNA reads TGTGCCAGCAGACCTTACAGGGGGCAGTTCGAGACCCAGTACTTC. The chain joins TRBV3-1 (or the pseudogene TRBV3-2) to TRBJ2-5; 9 nucleotides line up with TRBD1. The V and J ends lost 6 bases and 5 bases, in that order; junction bases with no gene match: 10. The CDR3 sequence is 15 residues long. Germline loops: CDR1 LGHDT, CDR2 YNNKEL (reference sequence).

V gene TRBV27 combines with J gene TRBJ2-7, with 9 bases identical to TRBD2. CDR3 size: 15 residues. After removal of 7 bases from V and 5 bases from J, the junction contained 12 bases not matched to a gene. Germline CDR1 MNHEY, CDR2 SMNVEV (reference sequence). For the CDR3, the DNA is TGTGCCAGCACCTCGATAGCGGGGGTTCCCCACGAGCAGTACTTC. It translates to CASTSIAGVPHEQYF.

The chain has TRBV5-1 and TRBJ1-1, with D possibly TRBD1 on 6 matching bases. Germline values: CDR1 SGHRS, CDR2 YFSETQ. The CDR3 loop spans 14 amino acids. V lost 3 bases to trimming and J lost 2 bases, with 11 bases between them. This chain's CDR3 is CASSSKGQNTEAFF. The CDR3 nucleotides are TGCGCCAGCAGCTCGAAGGGACAAAACACTGAAGCTTTCTTT.

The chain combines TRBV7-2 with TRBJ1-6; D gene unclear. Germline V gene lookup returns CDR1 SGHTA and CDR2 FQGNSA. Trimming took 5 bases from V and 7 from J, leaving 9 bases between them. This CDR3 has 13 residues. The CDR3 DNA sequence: TGTGCCAGCAGCCCGATCACAAATTCACCCCTCCACTTT. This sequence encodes CASSPITNSPLHF.

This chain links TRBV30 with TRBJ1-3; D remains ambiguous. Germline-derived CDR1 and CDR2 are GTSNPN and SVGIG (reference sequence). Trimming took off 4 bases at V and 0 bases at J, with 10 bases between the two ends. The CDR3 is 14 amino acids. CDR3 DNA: TGTGCCTGGACGGCAGGCCACTCTGGAAACACCATATATTTT. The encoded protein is CAWTAGHSGNTIYF. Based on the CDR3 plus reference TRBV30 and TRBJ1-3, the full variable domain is SQTIHQWPATLVQPVGSPLSLECTVEGTSNPNLYWYRQAAGRGLQLLFYSVGIGQISSEVPQNLSASRPQDRQFILSSKKLLLSDSGFYLCAWTAGHSGNTIYFGEGSWLTVV.

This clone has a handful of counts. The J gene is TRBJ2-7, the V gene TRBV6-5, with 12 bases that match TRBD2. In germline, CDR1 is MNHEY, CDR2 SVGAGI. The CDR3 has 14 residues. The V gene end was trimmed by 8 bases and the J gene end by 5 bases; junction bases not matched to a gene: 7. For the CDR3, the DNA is TGTGCCAGCCCCCCTAGCGGGAGGGTCCACGAGCAGTACTTC. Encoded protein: CASPPSGRVHEQYF.

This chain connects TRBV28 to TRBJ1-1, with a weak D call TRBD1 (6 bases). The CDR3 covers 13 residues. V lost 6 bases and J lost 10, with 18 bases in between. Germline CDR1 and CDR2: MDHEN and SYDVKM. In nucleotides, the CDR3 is TGTGCCAGCAGACCCCACGGGGGCGGGGGAGCTTTCTTT. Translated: CASRPHGGGGAFF.

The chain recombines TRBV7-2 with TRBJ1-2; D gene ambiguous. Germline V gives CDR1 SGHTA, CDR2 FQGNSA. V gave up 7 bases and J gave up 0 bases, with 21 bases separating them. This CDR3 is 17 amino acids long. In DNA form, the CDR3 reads TGTGCCAGCACCCTAGTTGCGGGGATGGGTACTAACTATGGCTACACCTTC. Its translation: CASTLVAGMGTNYGYTF.

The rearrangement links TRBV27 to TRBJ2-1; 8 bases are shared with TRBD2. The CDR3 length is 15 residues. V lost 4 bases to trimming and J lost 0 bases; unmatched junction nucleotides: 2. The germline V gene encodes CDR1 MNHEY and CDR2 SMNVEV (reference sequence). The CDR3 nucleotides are TGTGCCAGCAGTTCTGGGACTAGCTCCTACAATGAGCAGTTCTTC. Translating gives CASSSGTSSYNEQFF.